This TCR beta chain is from a study of shared clonotypes between healthy human individuals. How the authors handled the data: Filtering was not the same, since immunoSEQ gave junction-only sequences without quality scores. The method was immunoSEQ multiplex PCR; TCRdb's version includes in-frame clones alone and lacks a portion of them. That table is the source of V, J and clone size, and D and trimming were worked out from the DNA. The sample lists roughly 1.5 million clones, 98% occurring once. There are 13 residues in the CDR3. J lost 5 bases, V lost 6 bases, and 3 bases had no gene match. Looked up from germline, CDR1 is MDHEN and CDR2 is SYDVKM.

V gene TRBV28 combines with J gene TRBJ1-2; 10 nucleotides agree with TRBD1. This receptor was taken from a man aged 25-45 years in good health. Sequencing used naive CD4+ T cells sorted from blood. Subset in this sample: CD45RA+ positively selected. CDR3 region: CASSRQGAYGYTF. CDR3 nucleotides: TGTGCCAGCAGCCGACAGGGGGCGTATGGCTACACCTTC.